This entry lists 30 T cell receptor beta chains sequenced from one sample in a study of blood T cell repertoires in COVID-19 (dated by TCRdb to about 2020). Library construction relied on the immunoSEQ multiplex PCR assay. Sourced from immuneACCESS, this table was stored by TCRdb with only in-frame sequences that have V and J called. A share of the clones is absent; for the studies checked, an unresolved V gene accounts for under half, and the remainder has no known explanation. For this sample the table gives about 210,000 clones, of which about 76% were detected only once. The ten largest clones add up to just under 9% of the sample. The sample was PBMCs or T cells enriched from blood (not recorded which). These receptors all come from a woman between 45 and 65 years old with acute COVID-19.

This clone was seen once. This same CDR3 is encoded by further DNA sequences in the sample. This rearrangement joins TRBV6-5 to TRBJ2-7; TRBD1 agrees at 10 bases. The length of the CDR3 is 14 residues. V shed 2 bases, J shed 3 bases, and the junction held 1 base outside the gene matches. Germline assignment: CDR1 MNHEY and CDR2 SVGAGI. As DNA, the CDR3 is TGTGCCAGCAGTTACCGGGACAGGGGCTACGAGCAGTACTTC. Protein product: CASSYRDRGYEQYF.

The CDR3 loop reads CASSITPLPEETQYF. DNA for the CDR3: TGTGCCAGTAGTATAACCCCCTTGCCGGAAGAGACCCAGTACTTC. The gene calls are TRBV19 and TRBJ2-5; D remains ambiguous. Trimming removed 2 bases at V and 3 bases at J, with 13 bases between. The CDR3 is made up of 15 amino acids. CDR1 is LNHDA and CDR2 is SQIVND in the germline V gene (reference sequence).

This chain connects TRBV5-5 to TRBJ2-1; D is possibly TRBD1 (5 bases). Trimming removed 0 bases at V and 7 bases at J, with 20 bases between. The CDR3 totals 17 residues. Per the germline V gene, CDR1 is SGHKS and CDR2 is YYEKEE (reference sequence). Written as DNA, the CDR3 is TGTGCCAGCAGCTTGGATTTTGCCAGGGCAGTAAGAAATGAGCAGTTCTTC. Protein product: CASSLDFARAVRNEQFF.

The J gene is TRBJ1-5, the V gene TRBV6-5; D is unresolved. V dropped 0 bases and J dropped 2 bases, with 8 bases sitting between them. The V gene's germline CDR1 is MNHEY and CDR2 SVGAGI. This CDR3 spans 15 amino acids. CDR3 bases: TGTGCCAGCAGTTACTCGTGGCAGGGCAATCAGCCCCAGCATTTT. It encodes CASSYSWQGNQPQHF.

The V gene is TRBV5-6, the J gene TRBJ2-2; a possible D gene is TRBD1 (6 bases). Trimming shortened V by 1 base and J by 1 base, and 11 bases separated the two germline ends. Per the germline V gene, CDR1 is SGHDT and CDR2 is YYEEEE. CDR3 length: 16 residues. CDR3 sequence reads: CASSLLETGNTGELFF. In nucleotides, the CDR3 is TGTGCCAGCAGCTTGCTTGAGACAGGGAACACCGGGGAGCTGTTTTTT.

This clone was counted only a few times. The chain links TRBV19 to TRBJ2-1, with 10 bases aligning to TRBD2. The CDR3 is 14 amino acids. Germline-derived CDR1 and CDR2 are LNHDA and SQIVND (reference sequence). The V and J ends lost 4 bases and 10 bases, in that order; junction bases with no gene match: 7. The CDR3 reads CASSTSGRLVEQFF. DNA for the CDR3: TGTGCCAGTAGTACTAGCGGGAGACTTGTAGAGCAGTTCTTC.

Only a few counts were recorded for this clone. The chain carries TRBV7-2 and TRBJ2-1; TRBD2 might be the D (5 bases). This CDR3 contains 15 residues. Germline-derived CDR1 and CDR2 are SGHTA and FQGNSA. Trimming removed 5 bases from V and 7 bases from J, with 18 bases in between. CDR3 nucleotides: TGTGCCAGCAGCCAAGGCCCGCTAGCTGGGAATGAGCAGTTCTTC. It is translated as CASSQGPLAGNEQFF.

The chain employs TRBV7-2 and TRBJ2-1; D is undetermined. The CDR3 sequence is 15 residues long. V was clipped by 1 base and J by 6 bases, with 13 bases between them. Germline CDR1 is SGHTA and CDR2 is FQGNSA. CDR3 residues: CASSLGGYTANEQFF. As DNA, the CDR3 is TGTGCCAGCAGCTTAGGCGGATACACCGCCAATGAGCAGTTCTTC.

CDR3 nucleotide sequence: TGTGCCAGCAGTTCAACCCAGGGGCAGGGGAATCAGCCCCAGCATTTT. Translated, it gives CASSSTQGQGNQPQHF. V and J are TRBV6-6 and TRBJ1-5; possibly TRBD1 for D (6 bases). Germline V CDR1 and CDR2: MNHNY, SVGAGI (reference sequence). CDR3 length: 16 amino acids. Trimming cost V 4 bases and J 4 bases, with 17 bases left between them.

V gene TRBV5-6 combines with J gene TRBJ2-5; D is unclear. The V end lost 4 bases, the J end lost 5 bases, and 6 bases lay between the germline ends. Germline CDR1 and CDR2: SGHDT and YYEEEE. The CDR3 contains 11 residues. The CDR3 here is CASSPLETQYF. The CDR3 DNA sequence: TGTGCCAGCAGCCCGTTGGAGACCCAGTACTTC.

V gene TRBV11-2 combines with J gene TRBJ2-5, with 11 bases fitting TRBD2. The length of the CDR3 is 15 residues. Germline CDR1 and CDR2: SGHAT and FQNNGV. With 5 bases clipped from V and 5 bases from J, the junction kept 7 bases outside the gene matches. The CDR3 sequence: CASSVSGGAGETQYF. The CDR3 coding sequence is TGTGCCAGCAGCGTTAGCGGGGGGGCCGGCGAGACCCAGTACTTC.

The chain has TRBV28 and TRBJ2-7; D is perhaps TRBD2 (5 bases). The CDR3 totals 12 residues. Germline V gene sequence: CDR1 MDHEN, CDR2 SYDVKM. V dropped 6 bases and J dropped 3 bases, with 9 bases sitting between them. In nucleotides, the CDR3 is TGTGCCAGCAGCGTACGGGGCTACGAGCAGTACTTC. This sequence encodes CASSVRGYEQYF.

The chain has TRBV7-2 and TRBJ2-7; tentative D call: TRBD1 (5 bases). This CDR3 is built from 13 residues. Germline V gene sequence: CDR1 SGHTA, CDR2 FQGNSA. V gave up 1 base and J gave up 5 bases, with 9 bases separating them. CDR3 coding DNA: TGTGCCAGCAGCTTAGACAGGTCCCACGAGCAGTACTTC. Amino acid sequence: CASSLDRSHEQYF.

V gene TRBV25-1 combines with J gene TRBJ1-4; TRBD1 matches 7 bases. The CDR3 covers 13 residues. The germline gives CDR1 MGHDK, CDR2 SYGVNS. The J segment lost 7 bases and the V segment lost 7 bases, leaving 6 bases of the junction unmatched. For the CDR3, the DNA is TGTGCCAGCACAGGGGGTGAGACTGAAAAACTGTTTTTT. It translates to CASTGGETEKLFF.

The gene calls are TRBV11-2 and TRBJ1-2; 8 bases are a match to TRBD1. CDR1 and CDR2 (germline): SGHAT, FQNNGV. This CDR3 comprises 13 residues. After removal of 7 bases from V and 7 bases from J, the junction contained 8 bases not matched to a gene. The CDR3 DNA is TGTGCCAGCACCGTGGACAGGGCCTCTGGCTACACCTTC. This encodes CASTVDRASGYTF.

The chain joins TRBV28 to TRBJ1-4; no firm D call. The length of the CDR3 is 14 residues. V was clipped by 7 bases and J by 0 bases, with 9 bases between them. Germline CDR1 reads MDHEN; CDR2 reads SYDVKM. The CDR3 sequence is CASKEFTTNEKLFF. The CDR3 region has the DNA TGTGCCAGCAAAGAGTTTACAACTAATGAAAAACTGTTTTTT.

This chain links TRBV10-3 with TRBJ2-3, with a tentative D call TRBD1 (6 bases). Per germline, CDR1 ENHRY and CDR2 SYGVKD. V was clipped by 6 bases and J by 2 bases, with 18 bases between them. The CDR3 is 16 residues long. CDR3: CAIRLNRVGSTDTQYF. The DNA for the CDR3 is TGTGCCATCAGGCTAAACAGGGTAGGATCCACAGATACGCAGTATTTT.

This CDR3 is CASRLAVPYNEQFF. In nucleotides, the CDR3 is TGTGCCAGCAGACTAGCGGTTCCCTACAATGAGCAGTTCTTC. The rearrangement joins TRBV6-5 to TRBJ2-1, with TRBD2 matching 8 bases. The CDR3 contains 14 residues. The germline V gene encodes CDR1 MNHEY and CDR2 SVGAGI. Germline trimming cut 6 bases from V and 2 bases from J; bases unmatched to any gene: 3.

This sequence joins TRBV7-8 and TRBJ2-1; D remains ambiguous. The V gene's germline CDR1 is SGHVS and CDR2 FQNEAQ. Trimming left V 1 base short and J 0 bases short, with 16 bases between. This CDR3 is 18 amino acids long. The CDR3 DNA sequence: TGTGCCAGCAGCTTAGATGGGCTCCTCAAGAGCTCCTACAATGAGCAGTTCTTC. Encoded protein: CASSLDGLLKSSYNEQFF.

V gene TRBV5-1 combines with J gene TRBJ2-1, with TRBD2 identical over 8 bases. V lost 0 bases to trimming and J lost 2 bases; unmatched junction nucleotides: 4. In germline, CDR1 is SGHRS, CDR2 YFSETQ. There are 16 residues in the CDR3. CDR3 sequence (DNA): TGCGCCAGCAGCTTGGTTACTAGCGGCGCCTACAATGAGCAGTTCTTC. This codes for CASSLVTSGAYNEQFF.

The chain combines TRBV28 with TRBJ1-5, with D hard to call. V was clipped by 3 bases and J by 7 bases, with 19 bases between them. The length of the CDR3 is 16 residues. Germline V lookup: CDR1 MDHEN, CDR2 SYDVKM. CDR3 nucleotides: TGTGCCAGCAGTTTTTATACCACCCTCCACAACCAGCCCCAGCATTTT. The encoded protein is CASSFYTTLHNQPQHF.

The rearrangement links TRBV12-3 or TRBV12-4 to TRBJ2-7; D is undetermined. This CDR3 has 12 amino acids. The V and J ends lost 5 bases and 3 bases respectively, with 8 bases between them. The CDR3 spells CASSTTRYEQYF. CDR3 DNA sequence: TGTGCCAGCAGTACCACGCGCTACGAGCAGTACTTC.

The chain couples TRBV9 to TRBJ2-5; 8 positions agree with TRBD2. The CDR3 runs 14 residues. Germline-derived CDR1 and CDR2 are SGDLS and YYNGEE. With V trimmed by 2 bases and J by 5 bases, 5 bases remained unmatched. Written as DNA, the CDR3 is TGTGCCAGCAGCGTGCGGACTAGCTCGGAGACCCAGTACTTC. Residues: CASSVRTSSETQYF. Full variable domain (remainder filled in from reference TRBV9 and TRBJ2-5): DSGVTQTPKHLITATGQRVTLRCSPRSGDLSVYWYQQSLDQGLQFLIQYYNGEERAKGNILERFSAQQFPDLHSELNLSSLELGDSALYFCASSVRTSSETQYFGPGTRLLVL.

The chain links TRBV11-3 to TRBJ1-6; tentative D call: TRBD1 (6 bases). The CDR3 extends over 14 amino acids. Trimming left V 2 bases short and J 10 bases short, with 12 bases between. The V gene's germline CDR1 is SGHNT and CDR2 YENEEA. DNA of the CDR3: TGTGCCAGCAGCTTACAGGGGTCGGGATCACCCCTCCACTTT. Its translation is CASSLQGSGSPLHF.

This rearrangement joins TRBV11-2 to TRBJ2-5, with 11 bases fitting TRBD2. Germline-derived CDR1 and CDR2 are SGHAT and FQNNGV. J was trimmed by 5 bases and V by 0 bases; bases with no gene match: 5. The CDR3 has 16 amino acids. CDR3 DNA sequence: TGTGCCAGCAGCTTAGAATGGCTAGCGGGAGGCGAGACCCAGTACTTC. Translating gives CASSLEWLAGGETQYF. The full variable domain, its missing parts supplied by reference TRBV11-2 and TRBJ2-5, is EAGVAQSPRYKIIEKRQSVAFWCNPISGHATLYWYQQILGQGPKLLIQFQNNGVVDDSQLPKDRFSAERLKGVDSTLKIQPAKLEDSAVYLCASSLEWLAGGETQYFGPGTRLLVL.

This sequence joins TRBV28 and TRBJ2-2; 8 bases are shared with TRBD1. Germline values: CDR1 MDHEN, CDR2 SYDVKM. The CDR3 sequence is 13 residues long. V lost 6 bases and J lost 6; bases outside the gene matches: 3. CDR3 amino acids: CASRMDRAGELFF. The CDR3 DNA reads as TGTGCCAGCAGGATGGACAGGGCCGGGGAGCTGTTTTTT.

The chain uses TRBV28 and TRBJ2-5; no clear D. From germline, CDR1 is MDHEN and CDR2 SYDVKM. Trimming stripped 6 bases from V and 0 bases from J, with 11 bases between. This CDR3 region has 14 residues. CDR3 DNA sequence: TGTGCCAGCAGCTCCCCGACATACCAAGAGACCCAGTACTTC. This codes for CASSSPTYQETQYF.

This clone was observed a single time. This rearrangement joins TRBV6-2 or TRBV6-3 to TRBJ2-5, with D unclear. Deletions cut 2 bases from V and 4 bases from J, with 5 bases between. In germline, CDR1 is MNHEY, CDR2 SVGEGT. The CDR3 totals 12 residues. The CDR3 DNA follows: TGTGCCAGCAGTTACGTTCGAGAGACCCAGTACTTC. Protein product: CASSYVRETQYF.

The chain is built from TRBV5-1 and TRBJ2-2; no firm D call. Germline V CDR1 and CDR2: SGHRS, YFSETQ. V dropped 2 bases and J dropped 6 bases, with 11 bases sitting between them. The CDR3 length is 14 residues. The CDR3 DNA reads as TGCGCCAGCAGCTTATTGAGTTTTTCCGGGGAGCTGTTTTTT. Translating gives CASSLLSFSGELFF.

This chain joins TRBV11-2 and TRBJ2-7; no reliable D call. Germline values: CDR1 SGHAT, CDR2 FQNNGV. Trimming left V 1 base short and J 6 bases short, with 10 bases between. The CDR3 is 13 amino acids. CDR3 nucleotides: TGTGCCAGCAGCTTAGTTGGGCGTACCGAGCAGTACTTC. This sequence encodes CASSLVGRTEQYF. Looking up the rest from reference TRBV11-2 and TRBJ2-7 gives the full variable domain: EAGVAQSPRYKIIEKRQSVAFWCNPISGHATLYWYQQILGQGPKLLIQFQNNGVVDDSQLPKDRFSAERLKGVDSTLKIQPAKLEDSAVYLCASSLVGRTEQYFGPGTRLTVT.